Following are 3 T cell receptor beta chains from one sample sequenced in a study of blood T cell repertoires in COVID-19. The table came from immunoSEQ multiplex PCR; TCRdb's copy has only in-frame clones and leaves some out. The data show a few hundred thousand clones, around four fifths seen once. The sample was peripheral blood. The receptors shown here come from a woman aged 50 to 60 with active or convalescent COVID-19.

The rearrangement uses TRBV4-2 and TRBJ1-1, with D possibly matching TRBD1 (6 bases). The V end lost 0 bases, the J end lost 11 bases, and 25 bases lay between the germline ends. This CDR3 spans 17 amino acids. Germline assignment: CDR1 LGHNA and CDR2 YNFKEQ. The CDR3 coding sequence is TGTGCCAGCAGCCAAGATTACGGGCAGGGGCAAGTTTGGTCGGCTTTCTTT. Encoded protein: CASSQDYGQGQVWSAFF.

The rearrangement uses TRBV5-4 and TRBJ2-5, with TRBD1 matching 7 bases. From germline, CDR1 is SGHNT and CDR2 YYREEE (reference sequence). The CDR3 totals 16 residues. The V gene end was trimmed by 0 bases and the J gene end by 4 bases; junction bases not matched to a gene: 9. CDR3 region: CASSLGGQVVGETQYF. The CDR3 nucleotides are TGTGCCAGCAGCTTGGGAGGACAGGTTGTAGGAGAGACCCAGTACTTC.

The chain carries TRBV5-1 and TRBJ2-5, with TRBD2 matching over 10 bases. The ends lost 4 bases at V and 5 bases at J; junction bases unmatched: 17. Germline assignment: CDR1 SGHRS and CDR2 YFSETQ. This CDR3 region has 18 residues. The CDR3 region has the DNA TGCGCCAGCAGCGCTTATCCGGGAGCGGGAGGGCCTTTGGAGACCCAGTACTTC. Encoded protein: CASSAYPGAGGPLETQYF.